This is a list of T cell receptor beta chains from one sample in a study of T cell repertoires in cytomegalovirus infection. A single record per CDR3 protein comes from TCRdb applying MiXCR to the reads. Seen here are about 740,000 distinct CDR3 sequences, less than 40% observed once, and the top ten hold roughly 2.9%. Material for sequencing was PBMCs. Every receptor here comes from a human donor in good health (CMV status not recorded). Some clones in this sample may be carry-over from other donors' samples. The CDR3 runs from the conserved cysteine through the conserved F or W. D genes are given only for firm matches. Clone size is not always given. Where it is, it says once, few, many or a class for expanded clones.

j_call: TRBJ1-1
d_call: -
clone_size: few
v_call: TRBV5-1
cdr3_nt: TGCGCCAGCAGCAAAGGGGGGGACTCGGGTAACACTGAAGCTTTCTTT
cdr3_aa: CASSKGGDSGNTEAFF

j_call: TRBJ2-7
d_call: -
clone_size: -
v_call: TRBV27
cdr3_nt: TGTGCCAGCAGTTTATCGATCTACCGCGAGCAGTACTTC
cdr3_aa: CASSLSIYREQYF

j_call: TRBJ2-5
d_call: -
clone_size: few
v_call: TRBV28
cdr3_nt: TGTGCCAGCACTCGAAGGGAGACCCAGTACTTC
cdr3_aa: CASTRRETQYF

j_call: TRBJ1-1
d_call: TRBD1
clone_size: -
v_call: TRBV6-6
cdr3_nt: TGTGCCAGCAGCGGCGAGCCAGGGGGCACTGAAGCTTTCTTT
cdr3_aa: CASSGEPGGTEAFF

j_call: TRBJ2-5
d_call: -
clone_size: -
v_call: TRBV27
cdr3_nt: TGTGCCAGCAGTTTATCGATCCGGGTTCGAGAGACCCAGTACTTC
cdr3_aa: CASSLSIRVRETQYF

j_call: TRBJ2-1
d_call: -
clone_size: many
v_call: TRBV7-6
cdr3_nt: TGTGCCAGCAGCCCTTTCGAGCGGAACTACAATGAGCAGTTCTTC
cdr3_aa: CASSPFERNYNEQFF

j_call: TRBJ1-5
d_call: -
clone_size: few
v_call: TRBV6-1
cdr3_nt: TGTGCCAGCAGAGATCTTAGCAATCAGCCCCAGCATTTT
cdr3_aa: CASRDLSNQPQHF

j_call: TRBJ1-2
d_call: -
clone_size: few
v_call: TRBV29-1
cdr3_nt: TGCACTATTCCGGGCGGGGGTGTCTTCACCTTC
cdr3_aa: CTIPGGGVFTF

j_call: TRBJ2-7
d_call: -
clone_size: -
v_call: TRBV9
cdr3_nt: TGTGCCAGCAGCGTAGAAGGTGCGGGGGCCCACTACGAGCAGTACTTC
cdr3_aa: CASSVEGAGAHYEQYF

j_call: TRBJ2-7
d_call: -
clone_size: few
v_call: TRBV28
cdr3_nt: TGTGCCAGCACCTCCCCAGGCATTTTTGGCTACGAGCAGTACTTC
cdr3_aa: CASTSPGIFGYEQYF

j_call: TRBJ1-1
d_call: TRBD1
clone_size: -
v_call: TRBV7-6
cdr3_nt: TGTGCCAGCAGCTTTAAGACAGGGGCAGGGACTGAAGCTTTCTTT
cdr3_aa: CASSFKTGAGTEAFF

j_call: TRBJ2-7
d_call: -
clone_size: -
v_call: TRBV6-2/TRBV6-3
cdr3_nt: TGTGCCAGCAGTTACCAAAGCTTTTTAACGGGGGCCTTTGAGCAGTACTTC
cdr3_aa: CASSYQSFLTGAFEQYF

j_call: TRBJ2-7
d_call: TRBD2
clone_size: -
v_call: TRBV7-9
cdr3_nt: TGTGCCAGCAGCTGGGAGCGGGGGGTCTCCTACGAGCAGTACTTC
cdr3_aa: CASSWERGVSYEQYF

j_call: TRBJ2-3
d_call: -
clone_size: -
v_call: TRBV6-5
cdr3_nt: TGTGCCAGCAGTTACGGGGAGCGGGCGGCAGATACGCAGTATTTT
cdr3_aa: CASSYGERAADTQYF

j_call: TRBJ2-1
d_call: -
clone_size: -
v_call: TRBV11-2
cdr3_nt: TGTGCCAGCAGCTCCCTAGGGCGGGCCGGGAATGAGCAGTTCTTC
cdr3_aa: CASSSLGRAGNEQFF

j_call: TRBJ2-7
d_call: TRBD1
clone_size: -
v_call: TRBV7-9
cdr3_nt: TGTGCCAGCAGCTCCCCGACAGGGGGCTCATACGAGCAGTACTTC
cdr3_aa: CASSSPTGGSYEQYF

j_call: TRBJ2-7
d_call: -
clone_size: many
v_call: TRBV7-8
cdr3_nt: TGTGCCAGCAGCAGGGGGGCGGGGAGGGCCTACGAGCAGTACTTC
cdr3_aa: CASSRGAGRAYEQYF

j_call: TRBJ1-5
d_call: TRBD1
clone_size: few
v_call: TRBV10-3
cdr3_nt: TGTGCCACGACAGGGGCCGCCGGTTCGGGACAGCCCCAGCATTTT
cdr3_aa: CATTGAAGSGQPQHF

j_call: TRBJ1-1
d_call: -
clone_size: few
v_call: TRBV7-9
cdr3_nt: TGTGCCAGCAGCTTAGGGTGGGCGAACACTGAAGCTTTCTTT
cdr3_aa: CASSLGWANTEAFF

j_call: TRBJ2-7
d_call: TRBD1
clone_size: few
v_call: TRBV7-9
cdr3_nt: TGTGCCAGCAGCTTGGGCTCGGGGACAGGGGGCGAGCAGTACTTC
cdr3_aa: CASSLGSGTGGEQYF

j_call: TRBJ2-1
d_call: TRBD2
clone_size: few
v_call: TRBV19
cdr3_nt: TGTGCCAGTAGTATCGGCGGGAGGGCCGGAGATGAGCAGTTCTTC
cdr3_aa: CASSIGGRAGDEQFF

j_call: TRBJ1-1
d_call: -
clone_size: -
v_call: TRBV19
cdr3_nt: TGTGCCAGTAGTCGGAGGGAGTCTGATGCTTTCTTT
cdr3_aa: CASSRRESDAFF

j_call: TRBJ2-1
d_call: TRBD1
clone_size: many
v_call: TRBV7-2
cdr3_nt: TGTGCCAGCAGCCTCCTGGGACAGGTATACAATGAGCAGTTCTTC
cdr3_aa: CASSLLGQVYNEQFF

j_call: TRBJ1-3
d_call: -
clone_size: few
v_call: TRBV19
cdr3_nt: TGTGCCAGCAAAATACAAATGGGAGGAAACACCATATATTTT
cdr3_aa: CASKIQMGGNTIYF

j_call: TRBJ1-5
d_call: -
clone_size: many
v_call: TRBV7-8
cdr3_nt: TGTGCCAGCAGCCCCCACAATCAGCCCCAGCATTTT
cdr3_aa: CASSPHNQPQHF

j_call: TRBJ2-1
d_call: TRBD2
clone_size: -
v_call: TRBV5-1
cdr3_nt: TGCGCCAGCAGCTTGTGGAGCGGGGGGGCCTACAATGAGCAGTTCTTC
cdr3_aa: CASSLWSGGAYNEQFF

j_call: TRBJ2-7
d_call: -
clone_size: -
v_call: TRBV5-4
cdr3_nt: TGTGCCAGCAGCTATTTGGTCGGATACGAGCAGTACTTC
cdr3_aa: CASSYLVGYEQYF

j_call: TRBJ1-6
d_call: -
clone_size: many
v_call: TRBV7-8
cdr3_nt: TGTGCCAGCAGCTTAGGTCAGAATTCACCCCTCCACTTT
cdr3_aa: CASSLGQNSPLHF

j_call: TRBJ1-1
d_call: -
clone_size: -
v_call: TRBV20-1
cdr3_nt: TGCAGTGCTATAGTGTCGGATGGGATGGTGGAGAACACTGAAGCTTTCTTT
cdr3_aa: CSAIVSDGMVENTEAFF

j_call: TRBJ2-2
d_call: TRBD1
clone_size: -
v_call: TRBV2
cdr3_nt: TGTGCCAGCAGATCCCAGGGGGCGCGCACCGGGGAGCTGTTTTTT
cdr3_aa: CASRSQGARTGELFF

j_call: TRBJ2-3
d_call: TRBD1
clone_size: few
v_call: TRBV28
cdr3_nt: TGTGCCAGCAGTGGGACAGGGTGGTTTACAGATACGCAGTATTTT
cdr3_aa: CASSGTGWFTDTQYF

j_call: TRBJ1-3
d_call: TRBD1
clone_size: many
v_call: TRBV28
cdr3_nt: TGTGCCAGCAGTTCAGGGGGTGGACGAAACACCATATATTTT
cdr3_aa: CASSSGGGRNTIYF

j_call: TRBJ1-2
d_call: -
clone_size: -
v_call: TRBV19
cdr3_nt: TGTGCCAGTAGTATCCGCTTCTATGGCTACACCTTC
cdr3_aa: CASSIRFYGYTF

j_call: TRBJ2-2
d_call: -
clone_size: few
v_call: TRBV6-5
cdr3_nt: TGTGCCAGCAGTTACTTCAATTTAGGGGGAGGGCCGACCGGGGAGCTGTTTTTT
cdr3_aa: CASSYFNLGGGPTGELFF

j_call: TRBJ2-1
d_call: -
clone_size: few
v_call: TRBV7-9
cdr3_nt: TGTGCCAGCACCTCAGGTGCCAATGAGCAGTTCTTC
cdr3_aa: CASTSGANEQFF

j_call: TRBJ2-7
d_call: TRBD2
clone_size: -
v_call: TRBV12-3/TRBV12-4
cdr3_nt: TGTGCCAGCAGTTTATCGGCGGGGGACTCCGACGAGCAGTACTTC
cdr3_aa: CASSLSAGDSDEQYF

j_call: TRBJ2-3
d_call: -
clone_size: few
v_call: TRBV7-2
cdr3_nt: TGTGCCAGCAGCTTAACGGGAGCGGCAGATACGCAGTATTTT
cdr3_aa: CASSLTGAADTQYF

j_call: TRBJ2-7
d_call: -
clone_size: -
v_call: TRBV28
cdr3_nt: TGTGCCAGCAGTTTACAAGCGGAGTGGAACGAGCAGTACTTC
cdr3_aa: CASSLQAEWNEQYF

j_call: TRBJ1-1
d_call: TRBD1
clone_size: -
v_call: TRBV7-9
cdr3_nt: TGTGCCAGCAGCACTTGGGAATCCGGGACAGGGGGCGAGAGGTCTGAAGCTTTCTTT
cdr3_aa: CASSTWESGTGGERSEAFF

j_call: TRBJ1-4
d_call: -
clone_size: few
v_call: TRBV7-6
cdr3_nt: TGTGCCAGCAGCCCCCCCCGGGGTGATGAAAAACTGTTTTTT
cdr3_aa: CASSPPRGDEKLFF

j_call: TRBJ2-5
d_call: -
clone_size: few
v_call: TRBV4-1
cdr3_nt: TGCGCCAGCAGCCAAGATGGGAGCGGGACACCCCAAAAGGCCCAGTACTTC
cdr3_aa: CASSQDGSGTPQKAQYF

j_call: TRBJ2-6
d_call: -
clone_size: -
v_call: TRBV7-9
cdr3_nt: TGTGCCAGCAGCTTAGTTGATGCCGGGGGAGGAGGGTCTGGGGCCAACGTCCTGACTTTC
cdr3_aa: CASSLVDAGGGGSGANVLTF

j_call: TRBJ2-1
d_call: TRBD1
clone_size: -
v_call: TRBV20-1
cdr3_nt: TGCAGTGCGCCGCGGGGGACAGGGGGCAATGAGCAGTTCTTC
cdr3_aa: CSAPRGTGGNEQFF